This T cell receptor beta chain was sequenced during a study of shared clonotypes between healthy human individuals (dated by TCRdb to about 2020). Regarding the complete study: A few men and a couple of women, aged 18 to 49 years, made up the cohort. To estimate repertoire size and how much clonotype sharing occurs between individuals, the study deeply sequenced the blood TCR repertoires of about five healthy adults. Each donor's leukapheresis produced roughly between roughly 0.85 and 9.5 billion PBMCs. For each donor, CD4 naive and CD4 memory were each run on three plates, CD8 naive on two plates, and CD8 memory on one plate. To increase sequencing depth and limit assay-specific biases, TCR repertoire library preparation and sequencing were carried out by different laboratories using diverse techniques.

Healthy HIV-negative adults with no recently reported acute infections or vaccinations were included as donors. Only Caucasian adults living in Nashville, Tennessee, USA were represented among the donors. Magnetic negative selection was used to enrich CD4+ T cells, after which naive cells were positively selected on CD45RA and the negative fraction became the memory subset. Blood was obtained by leukapheresis, after which PBMCs were separated by Ficoll-Histopaque density gradient centrifugation and cryopreserved in liquid nitrogen vapor phase. Analytical flow cytometry was used to check the purity and quantity of each magnetically sorted T cell population. Genomic DNA was isolated from each sorted fraction and quantified by UV absorbance on a Nanodrop 2000c. Using the deep immunoSEQ assay, multiplex PCR amplified TCR CDR3 regions from genomic DNA. Extracted genomic DNA from each cell subset was distributed evenly across all wells of several immunoSEQ 96-well plates, and each plate was treated as a replicate. For sorted subsets, each replicate PCR was loaded with roughly 200 ng genomic DNA, equivalent to 25,000 to 30,000 T cell genomes. The purified libraries were quantified using a Qubit 3.0 fluorometer, sized with a Bioanalyzer 2100, and then quantified again using the KAPA Library Quantification kit. A separate single-read 150-cycle Illumina NextSeq 550 flow cell was used to sequence each immunoSEQ 96-well plate. In the authors' own workflow: Because the immunoSEQ output held only junctional sequences and lacked quality scores, the filtering could not match the filtering applied to full-length reads. To assign V/J genes and CDR3, sequences were annotated against IMGT germline references using PyIR, a Python wrapper for IgBLAST v1.9. Reads were filtered out if the reads had weak V/J assignments (E-value above 1e-6), no CDR3, stop codons, out-of-frame junctions, or ambiguous translated residues. V3J clonotypes were defined by identical inferred V gene, J gene, and CDR3 amino acid sequence. To compute the percentage overlap between repertoires, the number of shared unique clonotypes was divided by the size of the smaller repertoire. RTK rarefaction, the Chao1 estimator, and Recon v2.1 estimates of unobserved clonotypes were used to assess repertoire richness. Generation probabilities were computed with OLGA for all TCRbeta clonotypes obtained by the gDNA method from several donors. The source is immuneACCESS, and TCRdb retained only in-frame sequences with V and J called. Part of the clones is not carried over; for the studies checked, unresolved V genes explain less than half of this, and the remainder is unexplained. The DNA was the basis for D and trimming; V, J and clone size are from that table. This sample holds 600,000 to 800,000 clones; 72% were observed only once. The ten largest clones represent around 1.7% of the sample.

V loses 4 bases, J loses 7 bases, and the germline ends lie 6 bases apart. Taken from cysteine to phenylalanine, the CDR3 has 11 residues. The DNA shown is the 33-base CDR3, in frame from base 1. From the germline V gene, CDR1 is SGHRS and CDR2 is YFSETQ. Paper-wide results and their limitations: Around 5.4% of naive CD4, 3.5% of naive CD8, about 2.4% of memory CD4, and around 0.42% of memory CD8 clonotypes were shared across a few donors. Sampling was limited to blood, and TCR repertoires in tissue likely differ from TCR repertoires in blood. Compared with non-shared clonotypes, the clonotypes found in all four sorted-subset donors had higher generation probabilities. Pairwise subsampling led to the expectation that sequencing depth would affect the degree of clonotype sharing among donors. Larger estimated clonotype richness was generally found for naive subsets than for memory subsets. Incomplete sequencing was indicated by rarefaction of sorted-subset datasets, despite the large sequencing depth. Because the study included a small number of donors, the genetic and exposure-history diversity represented was limited.

For this clone: There is no known antigen for this receptor. Base quality data are lacking; no much larger clone is found one base away.

The V and J segments used are TRBV5-1 and TRBJ2-4, with the D gene too uncertain to name. Source material: memory CD4+ T cells sorted from blood. The cell subset or site label for this specimen denotes: CD45RA-negative fraction. The TCR was taken from a woman in her 30s in good health. The CDR3 reads CASSAHNIQYF. The DNA sequence is as follows: TGCGCCAGCAGCGCCCATAACATTCAGTACTTC.